A selection of T cell receptor beta chains follows, all from one sample in a study of low-dose radiotherapy and immunotherapy resistance in tumors. TCRdb reanalysed the reads using MiXCR and keeps one entry per CDR3 protein. The profile shows 64,000 or so distinct CDR3 sequences, about 25% of them singletons. The sequences come from PBMCs, collected before treatment. The receptor set was obtained from a male donor with rectosigmoid adenocarcinoma. CDR3s include the opening cysteine and the closing phenylalanine or tryptophan. A D gene is named only where the DNA matches it firmly. Clone size appears in some rows only: once, few, many, or a class for an expanded clone.

clone size	D gene	J gene	V gene	CDR3 protein	CDR3 DNA
many	TRBD2	TRBJ2-1	TRBV19	CASSTSGRAYNEQFF	TGTGCCAGTAGTACTAGCGGGAGGGCCTACAATGAGCAGTTCTTC
few	NA	TRBJ2-7	TRBV5-1	CASSSNDYEQYF	TGCGCCAGCAGCTCCAACGACTACGAGCAGTACTTC
NA	TRBD1	TRBJ2-3	TRBV6-2/TRBV6-3	CASRTGATDTQYF	TGTGCCAGCAGGACAGGGGCCACAGATACGCAGTATTTT
few	TRBD1	TRBJ2-7	TRBV29-1	CSVSGAGTGGTYEQYF	TGCAGCGTTAGTGGAGCCGGGACAGGGGGTACCTACGAGCAGTACTTC
many	NA	TRBJ1-5	TRBV6-1	CASSEERPQHF	TGTGCCAGCAGTGAAGAGAGGCCCCAGCATTTT
many	NA	TRBJ1-1	TRBV7-9	CASSSTVLNTEAFF	TGTGCCAGCAGCTCGACAGTTCTTAACACTGAAGCTTTCTTT
many	NA	TRBJ2-5	TRBV12-3/TRBV12-4	CASSLWTGIETQYF	TGTGCCAGCAGTTTATGGACGGGGATAGAGACCCAGTACTTC
NA	TRBD1	TRBJ2-7	TRBV27	CASSETGTGGFYEQYF	TGTGCCAGCAGTGAAACCGGGACAGGGGGCTTCTACGAGCAGTACTTC
medium-sized	NA	TRBJ2-1	TRBV29-1	CSAVGSLYNEQFF	TGCAGCGCAGTGGGTTCCCTCTACAATGAGCAGTTCTTC
many	NA	TRBJ2-4	TRBV7-9	CASSPPRRLGAKNIQYF	TGTGCCAGCAGCCCCCCAAGAAGGCTGGGGGCCAAAAACATTCAGTACTTC
many	NA	TRBJ1-6	TRBV18	CASSANTPYNSPLHF	TGTGCCAGCTCGGCCAACACTCCATATAATTCACCCCTCCACTTT
NA	TRBD2	TRBJ2-4	TRBV7-3	CASSNPGLAGGLAKNIQYF	TGTGCCAGCAGCAACCCGGGACTAGCGGGAGGGTTAGCCAAAAACATTCAGTACTTC
NA	NA	TRBJ2-7	TRBV5-1	CASSFTRGNSYEQYF	TGCGCCAGCAGCTTTACTCGGGGGAACTCCTACGAGCAGTACTTC